The text below deals with one TCR beta chain. The CDR3 totals 16 residues. Germline V gene sequence: CDR1 LNHDA, CDR2 SQIVND (reference sequence). V was trimmed by 2 bases and J by 1 base, leaving 12 bases between them. A spike-in of synthetic TCR analog templates was added to each PCR. The data were produced by immunoSEQ multiplex PCR, yet TCRdb's version contains in-frame clones alone and is incomplete. The table records around 51,000 clones, about 86% of them present only once. The data belong to a study of PD-L1 blockade in urothelial cancer. Overall study context: Patients with male sex and bladder-origin urothelial cancer accounted for about 85% of the roughly 30 enrolled. Researchers found blood samples held a median of around 140,000 T cells.

Here the sequenced sample was PBMCs, taken around atezolizumab (anti-PD-L1) treatment. The chain couples TRBV19 to TRBJ2-4; TRBD2 might be the D (6 bases). The clonotype originates from a man aged 60 to 75 with urothelial cancer. The chain's CDR3 is CASSIFRESAKNIQYF. The CDR3 coding sequence is TGTGCCAGTAGTATATTCCGGGAGAGTGCCAAAAACATTCAGTACTTC.